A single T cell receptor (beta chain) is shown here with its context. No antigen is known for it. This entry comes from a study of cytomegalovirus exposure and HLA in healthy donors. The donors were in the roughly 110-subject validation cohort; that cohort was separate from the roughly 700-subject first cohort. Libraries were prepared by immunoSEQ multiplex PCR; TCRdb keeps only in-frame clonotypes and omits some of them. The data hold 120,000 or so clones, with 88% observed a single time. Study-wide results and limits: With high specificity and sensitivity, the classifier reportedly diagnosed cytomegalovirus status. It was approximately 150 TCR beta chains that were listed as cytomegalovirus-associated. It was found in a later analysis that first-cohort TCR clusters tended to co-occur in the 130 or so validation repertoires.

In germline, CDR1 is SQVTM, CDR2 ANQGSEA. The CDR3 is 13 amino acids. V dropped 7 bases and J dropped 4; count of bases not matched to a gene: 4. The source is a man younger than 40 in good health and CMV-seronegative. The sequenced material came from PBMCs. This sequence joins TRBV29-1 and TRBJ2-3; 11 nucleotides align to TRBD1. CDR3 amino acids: CSAMDRGPDTQYF. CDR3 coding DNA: TGCAGCGCCATGGACAGGGGGCCAGATACGCAGTATTTT.